This T cell receptor (beta chain) was captured in a study of blood T cell repertoires in COVID-19. Sequencing was performed with immunoSEQ multiplex PCR; in TCRdb, only in-frame clones are kept and a portion is missing. The table includes about 190,000 clones, 90% detected once. Trimming removed 1 base at V and 0 bases at J, with 10 bases between. Germline loops: CDR1 MNHNY, CDR2 SVGAGI (reference sequence). The CDR3 runs to 16 residues. The genes are TRBV6-6 and TRBJ2-1, with D possibly matching TRBD1 (5 bases). Sequencing was done on a sample of peripheral blood. The sequence was obtained from a man in his fifties or sixties with acute or convalescent COVID-19. CDR3 DNA sequence: TGTGCCAGCAGTTACTGGCCAGGGAACTCCTACAATGAGCAGTTCTTC. Residues: CASSYWPGNSYNEQFF.